A selection of T cell receptor beta chains follows, all from one sample in a study of neurological immune-mediated disorders. TCRdb re-derived calls from the 5' RACE reads in MiXCR, one entry per CDR3 protein. The sample includes more than 35,000 distinct CDR3 sequences, around 2.9% of them seen just once. The sample was PBMCs. Source of these receptors: a woman aged 45-65 years with multiple sclerosis. CDR3s include the opening cysteine and the closing phenylalanine or tryptophan. Fields, in order: D gene, clone size, J gene, V gene, CDR3 DNA, CDR3 protein. The D gene is left open where the match is weak. Size is stated for part of the rows, as once, few or many counts, or as a class when the clone is expanded.

d_gene: TRBD1; abundance: many; j_gene: TRBJ2-1; v_gene: TRBV24-1; CDR3nt: TGTGCCACCAGTGACTCGGGACAGGGGACCTACAATGAGCAGTTCTTC; CDR3aa: CATSDSGQGTYNEQFF
d_gene: TRBD1; abundance: many; j_gene: TRBJ1-6; v_gene: TRBV20-1; CDR3nt: TGCAGTGCTAGACCTGGACAGGGGATAGGTTCACCCCTCCACTTT; CDR3aa: CSARPGQGIGSPLHF
d_gene: NA; abundance: many; j_gene: TRBJ2-3; v_gene: TRBV5-1; CDR3nt: TGCGCCAGCAGCCCGGGACCCACAGATACGCAGTATTTT; CDR3aa: CASSPGPTDTQYF
d_gene: NA; abundance: many; j_gene: TRBJ2-3; v_gene: TRBV12-3/TRBV12-4; CDR3nt: TGTGCCAGCAACGGGGCTAGCACAGATACGCAGTATTTT; CDR3aa: CASNGASTDTQYF
d_gene: NA; abundance: many; j_gene: TRBJ1-2; v_gene: TRBV7-2; CDR3nt: TGTGCCAGCAGCTGGGACTCAGGGTCCTATGGCTACACCTTC; CDR3aa: CASSWDSGSYGYTF
d_gene: NA; abundance: many; j_gene: TRBJ1-5; v_gene: TRBV7-3; CDR3nt: TGTGCCACTACTCCCCAGCATTTT; CDR3aa: CATTPQHF
d_gene: NA; abundance: many; j_gene: TRBJ2-3; v_gene: TRBV7-2; CDR3nt: TGTGCCAGCAGCCCGTTGGCGGGGTCCACAGATACGCAGTATTTT; CDR3aa: CASSPLAGSTDTQYF
d_gene: NA; abundance: many; j_gene: TRBJ1-2; v_gene: TRBV6-5; CDR3nt: TGTGTCAGCAGTTATTCGGGGGGTGGCTACACCTTC; CDR3aa: CVSSYSGGGYTF
d_gene: NA; abundance: many; j_gene: TRBJ2-3; v_gene: TRBV5-1; CDR3nt: TGCGCCAGCAGCTTGGGTTACCGTGGAGGTAGCACAGATACGCAGTATTTT; CDR3aa: CASSLGYRGGSTDTQYF
d_gene: TRBD1; abundance: many; j_gene: TRBJ2-5; v_gene: TRBV12-3/TRBV12-4; CDR3nt: TGTGCCAGCGGACAGGCCGAACGGGAGACCCAGTACTTC; CDR3aa: CASGQAERETQYF
d_gene: NA; abundance: many; j_gene: TRBJ1-2; v_gene: TRBV5-1; CDR3nt: TGCGCCAGCAGCTTGGCCGAACTGGGAGGCTACACCTTC; CDR3aa: CASSLAELGGYTF
d_gene: NA; abundance: many; j_gene: TRBJ1-4; v_gene: TRBV20-1; CDR3nt: TGCAGTGCTAGGGGGTTTGAAAAACTGTTTTTT; CDR3aa: CSARGFEKLFF
d_gene: TRBD2; abundance: many; j_gene: TRBJ2-1; v_gene: TRBV20-1; CDR3nt: TGCAGTGCTAGGGGGTGGACTAGCGGGTACAATGAGCAGTTCTTC; CDR3aa: CSARGWTSGYNEQFF
d_gene: NA; abundance: many; j_gene: TRBJ1-5; v_gene: TRBV6-2/TRBV6-3; CDR3nt: TGTGCCAGCAGGATGAACAGGGCTCAGCCCCAGCATTTT; CDR3aa: CASRMNRAQPQHF
d_gene: NA; abundance: many; j_gene: TRBJ1-5; v_gene: TRBV5-8; CDR3nt: TGTGCCAGCAGGTGGGACACCTTAAGCAATCAGCCCCAGCATTTT; CDR3aa: CASRWDTLSNQPQHF
d_gene: TRBD2; abundance: many; j_gene: TRBJ2-3; v_gene: TRBV20-1; CDR3nt: TGCAGTGCTAGATCCGGGACGGGTAGCGGGGCTACAGATACGCAGTATTTT; CDR3aa: CSARSGTGSGATDTQYF
d_gene: TRBD1; abundance: many; j_gene: TRBJ2-2; v_gene: TRBV20-1; CDR3nt: TGCAGTGCTCTGGGACAGGGGGCCGGGGAGCTGTTTTTT; CDR3aa: CSALGQGAGELFF
d_gene: NA; abundance: many; j_gene: TRBJ1-1; v_gene: TRBV6-5; CDR3nt: TGTGCCAGCAGTTACCGGGGATGGAACACTGAAGCTTTCTTT; CDR3aa: CASSYRGWNTEAFF
d_gene: TRBD2; abundance: many; j_gene: TRBJ2-5; v_gene: TRBV20-1; CDR3nt: TGCAGTGCTAAGGGAGGGTGGTCCGGATTAGAGACCCAGTACTTC; CDR3aa: CSAKGGWSGLETQYF
d_gene: NA; abundance: many; j_gene: TRBJ2-6; v_gene: TRBV10-3; CDR3nt: TGTGCCATCAGTGACCCGACAGATCCGAGCTCTGGGGCCAACGTCCTGACTTTC; CDR3aa: CAISDPTDPSSGANVLTF
d_gene: TRBD1; abundance: many; j_gene: TRBJ1-1; v_gene: TRBV6-5; CDR3nt: TGTGCCAGCAGACCCGGGGGCGGGACAGGTGGTAAAGCTTTCTTT; CDR3aa: CASRPGGGTGGKAFF
d_gene: TRBD1; abundance: many; j_gene: TRBJ1-4; v_gene: TRBV7-9; CDR3nt: TGTGCCAGCAGCTGGACAGGCACTAATGAAAAACTGTTTTTT; CDR3aa: CASSWTGTNEKLFF
d_gene: NA; abundance: many; j_gene: TRBJ2-2; v_gene: TRBV15; CDR3nt: TGTGCCACCAGCAGCAATATCGGGAGGAACACCGGGGAGCTGTTTTTT; CDR3aa: CATSSNIGRNTGELFF
d_gene: TRBD2; abundance: many; j_gene: TRBJ2-4; v_gene: TRBV15; CDR3nt: TGTGCCACCAGCCCCACCGGGACTAGCGGAGGGGGGGTCAAAAACATTCAGTACTTC; CDR3aa: CATSPTGTSGGGVKNIQYF
d_gene: NA; abundance: many; j_gene: TRBJ2-3; v_gene: TRBV7-9; CDR3nt: TGTGCCAGCAGCTTACAGGGGGGAGGGACAGATACGCAGTATTTT; CDR3aa: CASSLQGGGTDTQYF
d_gene: NA; abundance: many; j_gene: TRBJ2-3; v_gene: TRBV15; CDR3nt: TGTGCCACCAGCAGAGAGGCACTTGGGGGGTATACGCAGTATTTT; CDR3aa: CATSREALGGYTQYF
d_gene: NA; abundance: many; j_gene: TRBJ1-3; v_gene: TRBV20-1; CDR3nt: TGCAGTGCAAGACAGGACCCCTCGGCAAACACCATATATTTT; CDR3aa: CSARQDPSANTIYF
d_gene: TRBD2; abundance: many; j_gene: TRBJ2-1; v_gene: TRBV5-1; CDR3nt: TGCGCCAGCAGCTTGGGAGGGACTAGCGGTTACAATGAGCAGTTCTTC; CDR3aa: CASSLGGTSGYNEQFF
d_gene: NA; abundance: many; j_gene: TRBJ2-4; v_gene: TRBV5-6; CDR3nt: TGTGCCAGCAGCTTGGGGCCGAGAAACATTCAGTACTTC; CDR3aa: CASSLGPRNIQYF
d_gene: TRBD2; abundance: many; j_gene: TRBJ2-5; v_gene: TRBV5-1; CDR3nt: TGCGCCAGCAGCTTGGCCCTCCCGGGGGGAGAGACCCAGTACTTC; CDR3aa: CASSLALPGGETQYF
d_gene: NA; abundance: many; j_gene: TRBJ1-6; v_gene: TRBV5-1; CDR3nt: TGCGCCAGCAGCCCCCTCCCGGGGGAGGGGAGGTCACCCCTCCACTTT; CDR3aa: CASSPLPGEGRSPLHF
d_gene: NA; abundance: many; j_gene: TRBJ1-5; v_gene: TRBV27; CDR3nt: TGTGCCAGCAGTTTATCGGGCTATAGCAATCAGCCCCAGCATTTT; CDR3aa: CASSLSGYSNQPQHF
d_gene: TRBD2; abundance: NA; j_gene: TRBJ2-7; v_gene: TRBV20-1; CDR3nt: TGCAGTGCTAGTGGGTTGGTAGCGGGACATCCAGGTGAGCAGTACTTC; CDR3aa: CSASGLVAGHPGEQYF
d_gene: TRBD1; abundance: NA; j_gene: TRBJ1-5; v_gene: TRBV5-5; CDR3nt: TGTGCCAGCAGCTTGGATTGGGACAGGGGACAGCCCCAGCATTTT; CDR3aa: CASSLDWDRGQPQHF
d_gene: NA; abundance: many; j_gene: TRBJ2-3; v_gene: TRBV6-4; CDR3nt: TGTGCCAGCAGTGACTCCTTTAGGGAAGGTACGCAGTATTTT; CDR3aa: CASSDSFREGTQYF
d_gene: TRBD2; abundance: many; j_gene: TRBJ2-1; v_gene: TRBV4-1; CDR3nt: TGCGCCAGCAGCCAAGTTACGGGGGGGCTAAACAATGAGCAGTTCTTC; CDR3aa: CASSQVTGGLNNEQFF
d_gene: NA; abundance: many; j_gene: TRBJ1-1; v_gene: TRBV10-2; CDR3nt: TGCGCCAGCAGTGGGGCGGGGGCTGACGCAGCTTTCTTT; CDR3aa: CASSGAGADAAFF
d_gene: TRBD1; abundance: many; j_gene: TRBJ2-3; v_gene: TRBV5-6; CDR3nt: TGTGCCAGCAGCGTGAGGGGGCGCACAGATACGCAGTATTTT; CDR3aa: CASSVRGRTDTQYF
d_gene: TRBD1; abundance: many; j_gene: TRBJ1-2; v_gene: TRBV24-1; CDR3nt: TGTGCCACCAGTGATGCCGGGACAGGGGTCGGCTACACCTTC; CDR3aa: CATSDAGTGVGYTF
d_gene: NA; abundance: many; j_gene: TRBJ2-7; v_gene: TRBV6-5; CDR3nt: TGTGCCAGCAGTTACCGGCCTACCTACGAGCAGTACTTC; CDR3aa: CASSYRPTYEQYF
d_gene: TRBD1; abundance: many; j_gene: TRBJ1-1; v_gene: TRBV4-1; CDR3nt: TGCGCCAGCAGCCAAGACTGGGACAGGGAAGCTTTCTTT; CDR3aa: CASSQDWDREAFF
d_gene: TRBD1; abundance: NA; j_gene: TRBJ1-2; v_gene: TRBV20-1; CDR3nt: TGCAGTGCTACAGACAGGGGCGCCCCCCGGAGGGATGGCTACACCTTC; CDR3aa: CSATDRGAPRRDGYTF
d_gene: NA; abundance: many; j_gene: TRBJ2-1; v_gene: TRBV20-1; CDR3nt: TGCAGTGCTAGAGATTACGGCCGACTCCCTCGATACAATGAGCAGTTCTTC; CDR3aa: CSARDYGRLPRYNEQFF
d_gene: TRBD2; abundance: many; j_gene: TRBJ2-7; v_gene: TRBV4-2; CDR3nt: TGTGCCAGCAGCCTTCGTCCCACCGGCGGACTAGCCGACGAGCAGTACTTC; CDR3aa: CASSLRPTGGLADEQYF
d_gene: NA; abundance: many; j_gene: TRBJ2-1; v_gene: TRBV20-1; CDR3nt: TGCAGTGCTAGAGATTTTGCCTTGTACAATGAGCAGTTCTTC; CDR3aa: CSARDFALYNEQFF
d_gene: NA; abundance: many; j_gene: TRBJ1-5; v_gene: TRBV7-9; CDR3nt: TGTGCCAGCAGCTTAGACATGCCAGGATGGGGTCAGCCCCAGCATTTT; CDR3aa: CASSLDMPGWGQPQHF
d_gene: TRBD1; abundance: many; j_gene: TRBJ2-7; v_gene: TRBV7-9; CDR3nt: TGTGCCAGCAGCTTAGGAGGACAGGACGAGCAGTACTTC; CDR3aa: CASSLGGQDEQYF
d_gene: NA; abundance: many; j_gene: TRBJ2-3; v_gene: TRBV6-6; CDR3nt: TGTGCCAGCAGTTACCCGACAGAAGATACGCAGTATTTT; CDR3aa: CASSYPTEDTQYF
d_gene: NA; abundance: many; j_gene: TRBJ2-2; v_gene: TRBV27; CDR3nt: TGTGCCAGCAGTCCCCTTCAGGGCGGGGAGCTGTTTTTT; CDR3aa: CASSPLQGGELFF
d_gene: TRBD1; abundance: many; j_gene: TRBJ2-3; v_gene: TRBV20-1; CDR3nt: TGCAGTGCTAGAGGAATGACGGACAGGACCCGCACAGATACGCAGTATTTT; CDR3aa: CSARGMTDRTRTDTQYF
d_gene: NA; abundance: many; j_gene: TRBJ1-6; v_gene: TRBV18; CDR3nt: TGTGCCAGCTCAGACTCCTATAATTCACCCCTCCACTTT; CDR3aa: CASSDSYNSPLHF
d_gene: NA; abundance: many; j_gene: TRBJ1-1; v_gene: TRBV10-3; CDR3nt: TGTGCCATCAGTGCGCAGGGTGGAACTGAAGCTTTCTTT; CDR3aa: CAISAQGGTEAFF
d_gene: NA; abundance: many; j_gene: TRBJ2-7; v_gene: TRBV18; CDR3nt: TGTGCCAGCTCACCCCCCCGGGGGCGAACTTGGCAGCAGTACTTC; CDR3aa: CASSPPRGRTWQQYF
d_gene: TRBD2; abundance: many; j_gene: TRBJ2-7; v_gene: TRBV9; CDR3nt: TGTGCCAGCAGCGTAGGGCCCAGCGGGAGAGTCTACGAGCAGTACTTC; CDR3aa: CASSVGPSGRVYEQYF
d_gene: NA; abundance: many; j_gene: TRBJ2-3; v_gene: TRBV24-1; CDR3nt: TGTGCCACCAGTGATTCAGCGAGATACACAGATACGCAGTATTTT; CDR3aa: CATSDSARYTDTQYF
d_gene: NA; abundance: many; j_gene: TRBJ2-5; v_gene: TRBV6-1; CDR3nt: TGTGCCAGCAGTGAACGGGTTCCACAAGAGACCCAGTACTTC; CDR3aa: CASSERVPQETQYF
d_gene: NA; abundance: many; j_gene: TRBJ1-2; v_gene: TRBV4-1; CDR3nt: TGCGCCAGCAGCCAAGATCTGGGGAGTGATGTTAACTATGGCTACACCTTC; CDR3aa: CASSQDLGSDVNYGYTF
d_gene: TRBD1; abundance: many; j_gene: TRBJ2-7; v_gene: TRBV7-8; CDR3nt: TGTGCCAGCAGCTTGACAGGGAACGAGCAGTACTTC; CDR3aa: CASSLTGNEQYF
d_gene: NA; abundance: many; j_gene: TRBJ1-5; v_gene: TRBV20-1; CDR3nt: TGCAGTGCCACTCTTGGGCCCCAGCATTTT; CDR3aa: CSATLGPQHF
d_gene: TRBD1; abundance: many; j_gene: TRBJ1-2; v_gene: TRBV20-1; CDR3nt: TGCAGTGTACCGAGTTGGGACAGGGGTGATGGCTACACCTTC; CDR3aa: CSVPSWDRGDGYTF